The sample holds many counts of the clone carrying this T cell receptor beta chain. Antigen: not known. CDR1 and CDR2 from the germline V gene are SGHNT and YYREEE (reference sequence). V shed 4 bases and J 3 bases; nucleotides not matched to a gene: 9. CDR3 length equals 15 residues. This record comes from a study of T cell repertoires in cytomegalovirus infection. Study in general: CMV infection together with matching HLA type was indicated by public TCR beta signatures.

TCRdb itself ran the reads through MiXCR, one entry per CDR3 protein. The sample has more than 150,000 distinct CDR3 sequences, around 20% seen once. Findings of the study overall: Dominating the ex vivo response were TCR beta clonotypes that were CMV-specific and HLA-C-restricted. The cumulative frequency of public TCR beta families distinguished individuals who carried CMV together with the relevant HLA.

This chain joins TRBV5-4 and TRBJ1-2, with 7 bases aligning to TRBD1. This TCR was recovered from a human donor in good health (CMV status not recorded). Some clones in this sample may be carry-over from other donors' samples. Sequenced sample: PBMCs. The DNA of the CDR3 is TGTGCCAGCAGCGACGTACAGGGGAGCGACTATGGCTACACCTTC. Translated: CASSDVQGSDYGYTF.